A selection of T cell receptor beta chains follows, all from one sample in a study of T cells after somatic rescue of genetic block. Produced via immunoSEQ multiplex PCR; TCRdb's table is partial and in-frame only. The profile shows roughly 15,000 clones, roughly 70% of them singletons. The sequenced material came from peripheral blood mononuclear cells (PBMCs). These receptor sequences come from a boy aged 5-17 years. The CDR3 runs from the conserved cysteine through the conserved F or W. Each record gives: clone size, J gene, V gene, D gene, CDR3 DNA, CDR3 protein. The D gene is left open where the match is weak. The size entry is marked missing in some rows and otherwise reads once, few, many or a size class.

clone size: NA; J gene: TRBJ1-2; V gene: TRBV18; D gene: TRBD1; CDR3 DNA: TGTGCCAGCTCACCAATTAGGACAGGGGGCTATGGCTACACCTTC; CDR3 protein: CASSPIRTGGYGYTF
clone size: NA; J gene: TRBJ2-7; V gene: TRBV9; D gene: NA; CDR3 DNA: TGTGCCAGCAGCGTAGGCCTCCGCTACGAGCAGTACTTC; CDR3 protein: CASSVGLRYEQYF
clone size: once; J gene: TRBJ2-7; V gene: TRBV6-6; D gene: NA; CDR3 DNA: TGTGCCAGCAACCCTGCGGGGTACTCCTCCTACGAGCAGTACTTC; CDR3 protein: CASNPAGYSSYEQYF
clone size: NA; J gene: TRBJ1-4; V gene: TRBV11-1; D gene: TRBD1; CDR3 DNA: TGTGCCAGCAGCTTAGGACAGGGGAATGAAAAACTGTTTTTT; CDR3 protein: CASSLGQGNEKLFF
clone size: NA; J gene: TRBJ2-7; V gene: TRBV28; D gene: TRBD1; CDR3 DNA: TGTGCCAGCAGTTGGGACAGGGCAAACAGGTACGAGCAGTACTTC; CDR3 protein: CASSWDRANRYEQYF
clone size: NA; J gene: TRBJ1-1; V gene: TRBV5-6; D gene: NA; CDR3 DNA: TGTGCCAGCAGTGGACGGGGGGATGCTTTCTTT; CDR3 protein: CASSGRGDAFF
clone size: NA; J gene: TRBJ2-1; V gene: TRBV5-1; D gene: TRBD2; CDR3 DNA: TGCGCCAGCGGTAGCGGGGTTTACAATGAGCAGTTCTTC; CDR3 protein: CASGSGVYNEQFF
clone size: NA; J gene: TRBJ2-2; V gene: TRBV28; D gene: NA; CDR3 DNA: TGTGCCAGCAGTTCCCCAGTCCTACCGACCGGGGAGCTGTTTTTT; CDR3 protein: CASSSPVLPTGELFF
clone size: few; J gene: TRBJ2-1; V gene: TRBV12-5; D gene: NA; CDR3 DNA: TGTGCTAGTGGTTTTTTGGACAGCTCCTACAATGAGCAGTTCTTC; CDR3 protein: CASGFLDSSYNEQFF
clone size: NA; J gene: TRBJ2-7; V gene: TRBV7-2; D gene: TRBD1; CDR3 DNA: TGTGCCAGCAGCTTAGACAGGGGGCCCTACGAGCAGTACTTC; CDR3 protein: CASSLDRGPYEQYF
clone size: NA; J gene: TRBJ2-1; V gene: TRBV7-2; D gene: TRBD2; CDR3 DNA: TGTGCCAGCAGCTTAAGAGCGGGAGGGTACAATGAGCAGTTCTTC; CDR3 protein: CASSLRAGGYNEQFF
clone size: NA; J gene: TRBJ2-3; V gene: TRBV10-2; D gene: NA; CDR3 DNA: TGCGCCAGCAGTGAGTCGAAAATCCATACGCAGTATTTT; CDR3 protein: CASSESKIHTQYF
clone size: NA; J gene: TRBJ1-3; V gene: TRBV19; D gene: NA; CDR3 DNA: TGTGCCAGTAGTATCACCACAGGGCCTGCTGGAAACACCATATATTTT; CDR3 protein: CASSITTGPAGNTIYF